The entry that follows covers one TCR beta chain sequence. Its matching antigen is unknown. This record belongs to a study of graft-versus-host responses after intestinal transplantation. V was clipped by 3 bases and J by 8 bases; unmatched bases: 15. Germline CDR1 and CDR2: SGHRS and YFSETQ. The CDR3 is 17 residues long. Study outcomes and limitations: In recipient marrow, GvH clones were found, and some appeared first in ileum or blood.

Measured with immunoSEQ multiplex PCR; TCRdb has only the in-frame clones, and not every one. Here the sample spans 40,000 to 45,000 clones, about 89% being singletons. The rearrangement links TRBV5-1 to TRBJ2-1, with 9 bases matching TRBD1. Sequences were derived from PBMCs, sampled about 310 days after intestinal transplant. The receptor was derived from a human patient who received an intestinal transplant, so some T cells may come from the graft donor. The CDR3 DNA reads TGCGCCAGCAGCTCGGGACAGGGTTCAGGCCCGGTCTATGAGCAGTTCTTC. Translating it yields CASSSGQGSGPVYEQFF. Looking up the rest from reference TRBV5-1 and TRBJ2-1 gives the full variable domain: KAGVTQTPRYLIKTRGQQVTLSCSPISGHRSVSWYQQTPGQGLQFLFEYFSETQRNKGNFPGRFSGRQFSNSRSEMNVSTLELGDSALYLCASSSGQGSGPVYEQFFGPGTRLTVL.